Each of the 21 T cell receptor beta chains below was sequenced from the same sample in a study of blood T cell repertoires in COVID-19. Clones were read by immunoSEQ multiplex PCR, and TCRdb kept only the in-frame ones, dropping some. The sample lists 150,000 to 200,000 clones, more than 70% seen once, with around 2% in the top ten. Input material: peripheral blood. These receptors were obtained from a man aged 50-60 years who had recovered from COVID-19.

The table lists this clone with a count of one. The chain has TRBV7-2 and TRBJ2-2; 9 bases match TRBD1. The germline V gene encodes CDR1 SGHTA and CDR2 FQGNSA. There are 17 residues in the CDR3. The V segment lost 4 bases and the J segment 9 bases; nucleotides outside the gene matches: 15. Written as DNA, the CDR3 is TGTGCCAGCAGCTACGGGTTAACAGGGGGCCCAAGCCGGGAGCTGTTTTTT. As protein: CASSYGLTGGPSRELFF.

The V gene is TRBV18, the J gene TRBJ1-6, with 7 bases matching TRBD1. Trimming took 3 bases from V and 5 from J; bases not matched to a gene: 4. The V gene's germline CDR1 is KGHSH and CDR2 LQKENI. The length of the CDR3 is 15 residues. CDR3 sequence: CASSPRDSNNSPLHF. The DNA of the CDR3 is TGTGCCAGCTCACCGAGGGACAGTAATAATTCACCCCTCCACTTT.

CDR3: CASSEVLAGLNEQFF. The CDR3 DNA follows: TGTGCCAGCAGTGAAGTCCTAGCGGGACTCAATGAGCAGTTCTTC. This chain uses TRBV2 with TRBJ2-1; TRBD2 matches at 9 bases. Germline loops: CDR1 SNHLY, CDR2 FYNNEI. This CDR3 spans 15 amino acids. The V segment lost 1 base and the J segment 6 bases; nucleotides outside the gene matches: 4.

J is TRBJ2-1 and V is TRBV4-3; D remains unclear. CDR1 LGHNA and CDR2 YSLEER come from the germline V gene. The V end was cut by 5 bases, the J end by 0 bases, with 14 bases between. The CDR3 is made up of 16 amino acids. The CDR3 region has the DNA TGCGCCAGCAGCTTATTTGACTCTTACTCCTACAATGAGCAGTTCTTC. This sequence encodes CASSLFDSYSYNEQFF.

CDR3 region: CASSERQPISPLHF. CDR3 in DNA: TGTGCCAGCAGTGAGAGGCAGCCAATCTCACCCCTCCACTTT. The genes are TRBV2 and TRBJ1-6; D gene uncertain. The germline V gene encodes CDR1 SNHLY and CDR2 FYNNEI. V was clipped by 3 bases and J by 10 bases, with 13 bases between them. The CDR3 is made up of 14 amino acids.

This chain connects TRBV5-1 to TRBJ2-2, with TRBD1 matching over 9 bases. The CDR3 runs to 15 residues. V lost 4 bases, J lost 4 bases, and 5 bases stayed unmatched. Germline V gives CDR1 SGHRS, CDR2 YFSETQ. The CDR3 reads CASSAGQGPTGELFF. CDR3 sequence (DNA): TGCGCCAGCAGCGCTGGACAGGGGCCCACCGGGGAGCTGTTTTTT.

The rearrangement uses TRBV6-5 and TRBJ1-6; 7 bases agree with TRBD1. CDR3 length equals 15 residues. Unmatched junction bases numbered 10, after V lost 5 bases and J lost 9 bases. Germline CDR1 is MNHEY and CDR2 is SVGAGI. In DNA, the CDR3 is TGTGCCAGCAGTACCCAGACAGGGTTGGCTTCACCCCTCCACTTT. Translating it yields CASSTQTGLASPLHF.

This clone was counted once. This chain links TRBV5-6 with TRBJ2-2; TRBD1 aligns across 7 bases. This CDR3 comprises 13 residues. The V and J ends lost 4 bases and 10 bases, in that order; junction bases with no gene match: 7. Germline values: CDR1 SGHDT, CDR2 YYEEEE. The CDR3 sequence: CASSQTGNEELFF. The CDR3 DNA sequence: TGTGCCAGCAGCCAGACAGGGAACGAGGAGCTGTTTTTT.

This chain links TRBV19 with TRBJ1-2; tentative D call: TRBD1 (5 bases). V was trimmed by 0 bases and J by 0 bases, leaving 11 bases between them. Germline V gives CDR1 LNHDA, CDR2 SQIVND (reference sequence). This CDR3 spans 16 amino acids. The CDR3 region is CASSIDRQSTNYGYTF. CDR3 nucleotide sequence: TGTGCCAGTAGTATAGATCGACAGAGCACTAACTATGGCTACACCTTC.

This clone was recorded a few times. This sequence joins TRBV3-1 (or the pseudogene TRBV3-2) and TRBJ1-3; the D gene is possibly TRBD1 (5 bases). V was cut by 0 bases and J by 0 bases, with 9 bases left in between. The CDR3 runs 16 residues. The germline gives CDR1 LGHDT, CDR2 YNNKEL (reference sequence). CDR3 in DNA: TGTGCCAGCAGCCAAGATGGCGGGGGCTCTGGAAACACCATATATTTT. It yields the protein CASSQDGGGSGNTIYF.

The genes are TRBV18 and TRBJ1-5; 7 nucleotides align to TRBD1. Trimming removed 2 bases from V and 6 bases from J; junction bases left unmatched: 7. The germline V gene encodes CDR1 KGHSH and CDR2 LQKENI. The CDR3 contains 15 residues. DNA of the CDR3: TGTGCCAGCTCACCAATAGGGGGCGAGACTCAGCCCCAGCATTTT. This gives the protein CASSPIGGETQPQHF.

This chain uses TRBV2 with TRBJ2-7, with a tentative D call TRBD2 (5 bases). V was pared by 3 bases and J by 2 bases, with 14 bases between. Germline V gene sequence: CDR1 SNHLY, CDR2 FYNNEI. This CDR3 is 15 amino acids long. The CDR3 nucleotides read TGTGCCAGCAGTGACGGGGTGAAGGGTCCCTACGAGCAGTACTTC. This translates into CASSDGVKGPYEQYF.

J is TRBJ2-2 and V is TRBV10-3; TRBD2 matches 10 bases. Germline values: CDR1 ENHRY, CDR2 SYGVKD. The CDR3 runs 15 residues. V lost 6 bases and J lost 5; bases outside the gene matches: 6. The CDR3 DNA reads as TGTGCCATCAGCACGGGACTAGCGCTGACCGGGGAGCTGTTTTTT. The encoded protein is CAISTGLALTGELFF.

The gene calls are TRBV2 and TRBJ1-1; perhaps TRBD1 as D (6 bases). The V gene lost 5 bases and the J gene lost 5 bases, with 15 bases spanning the gap. The CDR3 covers 14 residues. CDR1 and CDR2 (germline): SNHLY, FYNNEI. The CDR3 loop reads CASSLTGSETEAFF. The DNA of the CDR3 is TGTGCCAGCAGTTTAACAGGGTCAGAGACTGAAGCTTTCTTT.

This chain connects TRBV6-2 or TRBV6-3 to TRBJ1-2, with D hard to call. Trimming stripped 2 bases from V and 4 bases from J, with 5 bases between. Germline lookup yields CDR1 MNHEY and CDR2 SVGEGT. This CDR3 contains 12 residues. The chain's CDR3 is CASSYISYGYTF. The CDR3 DNA sequence: TGTGCCAGCAGTTACATCAGCTATGGCTACACCTTC.

V usage is TRBV28 and J usage is TRBJ2-7; D remains ambiguous. Germline assignment: CDR1 MDHEN and CDR2 SYDVKM. The germline V and J ends were trimmed by 3 bases and 0 bases, with 12 bases remaining between them. CDR3 length: 15 amino acids. The CDR3 region has the DNA TGTGCCAGCAGTTTCGGCACCTGGAGCTCCTACGAGCAGTACTTC. Amino acid sequence: CASSFGTWSSYEQYF.

Only one count was recorded for this clone. As DNA, the CDR3 is TGTGCCAGCACCCTTGGACTTTTTAACACCGGGGAGCTGTTTTTT. Amino acid sequence: CASTLGLFNTGELFF. The gene calls are TRBV27 and TRBJ2-2; tentative D call: TRBD2 (5 bases). Germline loops: CDR1 MNHEY, CDR2 SMNVEV (reference sequence). The CDR3 has 15 amino acids. Trimming cost V 7 bases and J 2 bases, with 14 bases left between them.

The gene calls are TRBV19 and TRBJ2-7, with TRBD1 as a possible D gene (5 bases). Trimming stripped 3 bases from V and 2 bases from J, with 14 bases between. The CDR3 consists of 15 residues. Germline values: CDR1 LNHDA, CDR2 SQIVND (reference sequence). The CDR3 reads CASSMGPSPAYEQYF. The DNA for the CDR3 is TGTGCCAGTAGTATGGGGCCTTCTCCCGCCTACGAGCAGTACTTC. The full variable domain, its missing parts supplied by reference TRBV19 and TRBJ2-7, is DGGITQSPKYLFRKEGQNVTLSCEQNLNHDAMYWYRQDPGQGLRLIYYSQIVNDFQKGDIAEGYSVSREKKESFPLTVTSAQKNPTAFYLCASSMGPSPAYEQYFGPGTRLTVT.

This rearrangement joins TRBV3-1 (or the pseudogene TRBV3-2) to TRBJ2-3; no clear D gene. This CDR3 has 15 amino acids. Trimming removed 0 bases from V and 2 bases from J, with 9 bases in between. Germline values: CDR1 LGHDT, CDR2 YNNKEL (reference sequence). CDR3: CASSQDLRYTDTQYF. In nucleotides, the CDR3 is TGTGCCAGCAGCCAAGATCTACGTTACACAGATACGCAGTATTTT.

This chain uses TRBV15 with TRBJ1-2; D ambiguous. The CDR3 has 14 residues. Germline V CDR1 and CDR2: LNHNV, YYDKDF (reference sequence). V lost 8 bases to trimming and J lost 0 bases, with 13 bases between them. CDR3 in amino acids: CATAKREANYGYTF. CDR3 nucleotides: TGTGCCACCGCGAAGAGAGAGGCTAACTATGGCTACACCTTC. The variable domain in full, completed from reference TRBV15 and TRBJ1-2, reads DAMVIQNPRYQVTQFGKPVTLSCSQTLNHNVMYWYQQKSSQAPKLLFHYYDKDFNNEADTPDNFQSRRPNTSFCFLDIRSPGLGDTAMYLCATAKREANYGYTFGSGTRLTVV.

The chain employs TRBV9 and TRBJ2-2; D uncertain. V was pared by 1 base and J by 1 base, with 11 bases between. CDR3 length equals 16 residues. From germline, CDR1 is SGDLS and CDR2 YYNGEE. The CDR3 loop is CASSVLPDRNTGELFF. CDR3 nucleotide sequence: TGTGCCAGCAGCGTACTTCCAGATCGGAACACCGGGGAGCTGTTTTTT.